The next 2 T cell receptor beta chains were all read from a single sample in a study of blood T cell repertoires in COVID-19. Assay used: immunoSEQ multiplex PCR; TCRdb lists only in-frame clones, some missing. This table has 65,000 to 85,000 clones, 85% to 90% appearing once. The specimen sequenced was peripheral blood. The receptors originated from a human donor in a cohort sampled during active COVID-19.

J is TRBJ1-5 and V is TRBV11-2, with TRBD1 as a possible D gene (6 bases). The germline gives CDR1 SGHAT, CDR2 FQNNGV. V lost 6 bases and J lost 4, with 10 bases in between. This CDR3 has 13 amino acids. The CDR3 bases are TGTGCCAGCAGGTGGACAGCAAATCAGCCCCAGCATTTT. This translates into CASRWTANQPQHF.

The chain is built from TRBV6-5 and TRBJ1-6; D is possibly TRBD1 (6 bases). V was cut by 6 bases and J by 7 bases, with 10 bases left in between. The CDR3 has 13 amino acids. CDR1 MNHEY and CDR2 SVGAGI come from the germline V gene. Here the CDR3 reads CASRRTENSPLHF. CDR3 DNA: TGTGCCAGCAGGAGGACAGAAAATTCACCCCTCCACTTT.